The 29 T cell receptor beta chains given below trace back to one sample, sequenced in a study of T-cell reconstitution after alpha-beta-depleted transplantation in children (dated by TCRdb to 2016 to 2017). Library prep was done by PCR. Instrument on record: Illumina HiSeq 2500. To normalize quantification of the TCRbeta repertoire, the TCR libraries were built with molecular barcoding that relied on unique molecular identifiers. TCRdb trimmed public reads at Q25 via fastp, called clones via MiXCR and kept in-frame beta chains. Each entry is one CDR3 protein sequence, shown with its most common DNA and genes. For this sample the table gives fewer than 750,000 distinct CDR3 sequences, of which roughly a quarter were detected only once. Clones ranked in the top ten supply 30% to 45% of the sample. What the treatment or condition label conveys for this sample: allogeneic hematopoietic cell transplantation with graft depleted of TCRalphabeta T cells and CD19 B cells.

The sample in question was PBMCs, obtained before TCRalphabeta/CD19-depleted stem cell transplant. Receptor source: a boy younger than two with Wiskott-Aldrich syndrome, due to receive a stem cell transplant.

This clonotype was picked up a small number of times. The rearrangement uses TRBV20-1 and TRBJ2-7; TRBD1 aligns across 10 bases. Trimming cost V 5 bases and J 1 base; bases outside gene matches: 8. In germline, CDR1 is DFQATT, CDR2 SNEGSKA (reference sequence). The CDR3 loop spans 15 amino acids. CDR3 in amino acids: CSAHHPGQGSYEQYF. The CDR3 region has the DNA TGCAGTGCTCACCATCCGGGACAGGGGTCCTACGAGCAGTACTTC.

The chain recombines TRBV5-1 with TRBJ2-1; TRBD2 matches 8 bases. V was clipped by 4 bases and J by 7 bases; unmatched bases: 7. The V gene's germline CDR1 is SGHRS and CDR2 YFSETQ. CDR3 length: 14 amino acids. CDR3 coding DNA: TGCGCCAGCAGCGCAAGGGCTAGCGGGAATGAGCAGTTCTTC. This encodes CASSARASGNEQFF.

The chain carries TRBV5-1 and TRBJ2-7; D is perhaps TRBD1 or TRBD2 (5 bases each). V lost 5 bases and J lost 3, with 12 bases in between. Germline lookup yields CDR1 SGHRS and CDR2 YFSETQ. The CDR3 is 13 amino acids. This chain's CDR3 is CASSYRDGYEQYF. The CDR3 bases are TGCGCCAGCAGTTACCGGGACGGCTACGAGCAGTACTTC.

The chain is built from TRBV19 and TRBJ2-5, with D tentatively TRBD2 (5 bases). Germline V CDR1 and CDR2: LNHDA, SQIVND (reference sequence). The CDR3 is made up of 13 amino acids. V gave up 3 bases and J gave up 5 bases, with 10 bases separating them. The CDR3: CASSIAGVETQYF. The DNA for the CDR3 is TGTGCCAGTAGTATCGCGGGTGTGGAGACCCAGTACTTC.

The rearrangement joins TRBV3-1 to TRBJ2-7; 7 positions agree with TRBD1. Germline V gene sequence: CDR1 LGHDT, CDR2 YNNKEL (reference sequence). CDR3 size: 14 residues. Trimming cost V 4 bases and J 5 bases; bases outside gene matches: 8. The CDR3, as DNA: TGTGCCAGCAGCCCTCCCGTCCAGGGGGACGAGCAGTACTTC. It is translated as CASSPPVQGDEQYF.

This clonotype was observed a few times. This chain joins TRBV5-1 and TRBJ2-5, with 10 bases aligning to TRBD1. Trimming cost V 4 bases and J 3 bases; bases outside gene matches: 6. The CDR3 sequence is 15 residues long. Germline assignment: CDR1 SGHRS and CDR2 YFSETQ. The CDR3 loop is CASSGTGTGEETQYF. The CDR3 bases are TGCGCCAGCAGCGGAACCGGGACAGGGGAAGAGACCCAGTACTTC.

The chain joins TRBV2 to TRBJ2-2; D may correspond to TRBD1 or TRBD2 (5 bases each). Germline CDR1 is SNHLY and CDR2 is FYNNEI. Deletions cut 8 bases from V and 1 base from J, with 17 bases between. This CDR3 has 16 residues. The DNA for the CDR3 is TGTGCCAGCGGAGCTTCGGGGCTTCGGAACACCGGGGAGCTGTTTTTT. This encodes CASGASGLRNTGELFF.

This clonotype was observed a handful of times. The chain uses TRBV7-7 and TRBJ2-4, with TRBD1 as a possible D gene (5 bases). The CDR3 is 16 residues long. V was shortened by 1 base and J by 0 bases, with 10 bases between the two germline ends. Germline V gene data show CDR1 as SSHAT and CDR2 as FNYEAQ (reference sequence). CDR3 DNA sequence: TGTGCCAGCAGCTTAGGACAGCCCTTAGCCAAAAACATTCAGTACTTC. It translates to CASSLGQPLAKNIQYF.

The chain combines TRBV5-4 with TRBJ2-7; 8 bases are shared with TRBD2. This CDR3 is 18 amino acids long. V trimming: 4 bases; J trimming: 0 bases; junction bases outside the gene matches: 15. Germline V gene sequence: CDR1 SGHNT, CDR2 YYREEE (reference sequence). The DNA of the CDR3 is TGTGCCAGCAGCGACCCATCGCGCGGGAGCGGGAGCTCCTACGAGCAGTACTTC. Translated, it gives CASSDPSRGSGSSYEQYF.

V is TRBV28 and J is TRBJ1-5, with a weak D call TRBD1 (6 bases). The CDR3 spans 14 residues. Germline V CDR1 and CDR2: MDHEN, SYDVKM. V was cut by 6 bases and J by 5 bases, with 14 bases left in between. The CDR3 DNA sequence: TGTGCCAGCAGATCAGGGGTCACCTATCAGCCCCAGCATTTT. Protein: CASRSGVTYQPQHF.

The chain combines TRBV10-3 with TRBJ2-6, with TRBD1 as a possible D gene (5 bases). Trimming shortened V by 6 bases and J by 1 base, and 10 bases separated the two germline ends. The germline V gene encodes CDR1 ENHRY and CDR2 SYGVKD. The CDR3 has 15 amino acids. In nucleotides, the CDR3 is TGTGCCATCAGGGCAGCAGGGTCTGGGGCCAACGTCCTGACTTTC. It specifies CAIRAAGSGANVLTF.

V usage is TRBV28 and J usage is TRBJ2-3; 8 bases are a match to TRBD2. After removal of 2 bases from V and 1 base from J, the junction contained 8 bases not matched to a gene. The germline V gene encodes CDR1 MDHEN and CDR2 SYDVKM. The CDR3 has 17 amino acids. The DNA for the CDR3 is TGTGCCAGCAGTTTACTCCTAGCGGGCGACGGCACAGATACGCAGTATTTT. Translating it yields CASSLLLAGDGTDTQYF.

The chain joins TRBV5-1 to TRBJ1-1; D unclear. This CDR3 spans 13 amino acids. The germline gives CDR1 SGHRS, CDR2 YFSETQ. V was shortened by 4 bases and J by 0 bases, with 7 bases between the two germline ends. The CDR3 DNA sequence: TGCGCCAGCAGCATGGACGTGAACACTGAAGCTTTCTTT. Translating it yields CASSMDVNTEAFF.

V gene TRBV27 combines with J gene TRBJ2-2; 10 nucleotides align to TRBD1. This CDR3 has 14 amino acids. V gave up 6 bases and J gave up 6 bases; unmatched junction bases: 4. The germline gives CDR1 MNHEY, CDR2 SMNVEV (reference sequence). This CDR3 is CASRRGQGAGELFF. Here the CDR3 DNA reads TGTGCCAGCAGGCGCGGACAGGGGGCCGGGGAGCTGTTTTTT.

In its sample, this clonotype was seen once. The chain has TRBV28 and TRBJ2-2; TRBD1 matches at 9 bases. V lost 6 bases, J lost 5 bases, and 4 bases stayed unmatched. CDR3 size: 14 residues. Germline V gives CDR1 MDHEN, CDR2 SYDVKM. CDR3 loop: CASRGTGMTGELFF. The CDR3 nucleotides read TGTGCCAGCAGGGGGACAGGGATGACCGGGGAGCTGTTTTTT.

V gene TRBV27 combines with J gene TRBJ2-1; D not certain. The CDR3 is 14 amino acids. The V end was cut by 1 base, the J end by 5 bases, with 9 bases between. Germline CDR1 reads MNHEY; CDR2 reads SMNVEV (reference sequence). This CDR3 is CASSLFGQNNEQFF. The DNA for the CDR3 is TGTGCCAGCAGTTTATTTGGGCAAAACAATGAGCAGTTCTTC.

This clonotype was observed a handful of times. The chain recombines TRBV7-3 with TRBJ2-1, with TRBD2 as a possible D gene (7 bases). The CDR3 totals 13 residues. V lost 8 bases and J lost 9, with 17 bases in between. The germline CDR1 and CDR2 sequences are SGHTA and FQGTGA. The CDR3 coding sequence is TGTGCCAGCGGCCTTGGGGGGGCGGGTGAGCAGTTCTTC. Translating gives CASGLGGAGEQFF. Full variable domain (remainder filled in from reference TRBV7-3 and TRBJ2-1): GAGVSQTPSNKVTEKGKYVELRCDPISGHTALYWYRQSLGQGPEFLIYFQGTGAADDSGLPNDRFFAVRPEGSVSTLKIQRTERGDSAVYLCASGLGGAGEQFFGPGTRLTVL.

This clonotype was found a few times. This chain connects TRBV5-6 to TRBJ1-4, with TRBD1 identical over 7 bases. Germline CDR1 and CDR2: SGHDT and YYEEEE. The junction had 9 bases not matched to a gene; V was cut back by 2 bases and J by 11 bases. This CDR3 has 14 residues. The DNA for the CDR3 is TGTGCCAGCAGCTTCGGGACAGCCAAGGGGAAACTGTTTTTT. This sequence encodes CASSFGTAKGKLFF. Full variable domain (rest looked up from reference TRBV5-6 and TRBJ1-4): DAGVTQSPTHLIKTRGQQVTLRCSPKSGHDTVSWYQQALGQGPQFIFQYYEEEERQRGNFPDRFSGHQFPNYSSELNVNALLLGDSALYLCASSFGTAKGKLFFGSGTQLSVL.

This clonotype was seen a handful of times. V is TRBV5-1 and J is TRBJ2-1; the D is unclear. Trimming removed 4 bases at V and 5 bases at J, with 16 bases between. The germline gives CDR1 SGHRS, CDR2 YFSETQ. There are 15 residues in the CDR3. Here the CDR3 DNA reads TGCGCCAGCAGCCCCCGGGCCTACACCCACAATGAGCAGTTCTTC. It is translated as CASSPRAYTHNEQFF.

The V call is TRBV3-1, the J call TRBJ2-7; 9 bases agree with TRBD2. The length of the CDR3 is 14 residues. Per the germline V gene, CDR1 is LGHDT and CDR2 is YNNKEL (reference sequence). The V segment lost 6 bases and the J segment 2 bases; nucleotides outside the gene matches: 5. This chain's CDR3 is CASRQTSGPYEQYF. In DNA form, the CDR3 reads TGTGCCAGCAGGCAAACTAGCGGGCCCTACGAGCAGTACTTC.

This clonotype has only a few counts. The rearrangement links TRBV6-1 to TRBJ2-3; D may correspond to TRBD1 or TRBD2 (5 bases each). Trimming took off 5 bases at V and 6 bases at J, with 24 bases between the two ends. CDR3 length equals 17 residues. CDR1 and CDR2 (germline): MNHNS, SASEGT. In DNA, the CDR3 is TGTGCCAGCAGTCAGAGGGGTCCTAGCAGAATTACGGATACGCAGTATTTT. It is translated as CASSQRGPSRITDTQYF.

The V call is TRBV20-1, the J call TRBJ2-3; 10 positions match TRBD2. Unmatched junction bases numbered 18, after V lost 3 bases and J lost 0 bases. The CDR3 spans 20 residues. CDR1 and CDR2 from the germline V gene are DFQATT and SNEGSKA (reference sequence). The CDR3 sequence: CSAREISFGLAAKSTDTQYF. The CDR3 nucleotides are TGCAGTGCTAGGGAAATTTCGTTTGGACTAGCGGCTAAGAGCACAGATACGCAGTATTTT.

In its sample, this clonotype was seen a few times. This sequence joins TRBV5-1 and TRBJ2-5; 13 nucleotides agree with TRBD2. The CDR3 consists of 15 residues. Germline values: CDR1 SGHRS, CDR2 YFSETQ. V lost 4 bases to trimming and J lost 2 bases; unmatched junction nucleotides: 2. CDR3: CASSGLAGAQETQYF. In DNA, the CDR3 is TGCGCCAGCAGCGGACTAGCGGGAGCGCAAGAGACCCAGTACTTC.

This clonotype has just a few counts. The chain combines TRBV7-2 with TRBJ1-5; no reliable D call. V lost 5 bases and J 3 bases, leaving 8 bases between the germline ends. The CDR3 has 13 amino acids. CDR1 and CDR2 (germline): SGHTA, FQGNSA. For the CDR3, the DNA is TGTGCCAGCAGCATAAAGCTCAATCAGCCCCAGCATTTT. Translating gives CASSIKLNQPQHF.

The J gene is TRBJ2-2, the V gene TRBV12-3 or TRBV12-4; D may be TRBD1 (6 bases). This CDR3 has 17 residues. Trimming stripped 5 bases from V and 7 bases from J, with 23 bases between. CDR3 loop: CASSPSKQGIGVGELFF. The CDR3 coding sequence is TGTGCCAGCAGTCCCTCAAAGCAGGGGATAGGGGTCGGGGAGCTGTTTTTT.

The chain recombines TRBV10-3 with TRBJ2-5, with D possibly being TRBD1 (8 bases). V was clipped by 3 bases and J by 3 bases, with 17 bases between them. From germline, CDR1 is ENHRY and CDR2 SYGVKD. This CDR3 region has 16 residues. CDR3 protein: CAISDPTGGVEETQYF. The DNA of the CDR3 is TGTGCCATCAGTGACCCTACAGGGGGGGTGGAAGAGACCCAGTACTTC.

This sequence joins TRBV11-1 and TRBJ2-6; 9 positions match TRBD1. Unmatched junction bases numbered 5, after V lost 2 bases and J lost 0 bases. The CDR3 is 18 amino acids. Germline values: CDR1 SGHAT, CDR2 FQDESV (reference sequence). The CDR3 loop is CASSLYRTGDSGANVLTF. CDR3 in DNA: TGTGCCAGCAGCTTATATCGGACAGGGGACTCTGGGGCCAACGTCCTGACTTTC. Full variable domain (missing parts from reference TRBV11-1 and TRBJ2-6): EAEVAQSPRYKITEKSQAVAFWCDPISGHATLYWYRQILGQGPELLVQFQDESVVDDSQLPKDRFSAERLKGVDSTLKIQPAELGDSAMYLCASSLYRTGDSGANVLTFGAGSRLTVL.

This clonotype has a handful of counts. CDR3 sequence (DNA): TGTGCCAGCAGCCTAGGGGCGCAAAACACCATATATTTT. Its translation: CASSLGAQNTIYF. The V gene is TRBV12-3 or TRBV12-4, the J gene TRBJ1-3, with TRBD1 as a possible D gene (5 bases). V lost 6 bases to trimming and J lost 6 bases, with 12 bases between them. This CDR3 region has 13 residues.

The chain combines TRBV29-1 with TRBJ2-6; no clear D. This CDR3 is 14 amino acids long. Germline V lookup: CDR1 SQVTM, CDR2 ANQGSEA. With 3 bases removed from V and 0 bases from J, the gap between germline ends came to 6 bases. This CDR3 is CSVDLGSGANVLTF. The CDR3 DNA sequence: TGCAGCGTTGACCTGGGCTCTGGGGCCAACGTCCTGACTTTC.